The entry that follows covers one TCR beta chain sequence. Its antigen is as yet unknown. The data belong to a study of vaccination effects on CD4 cells after COVID-19. Antigen-specific CD4+ T cells expanded by the ViraFEST assay with viral peptide pools were then sequenced. Following culture for around 10 days, CD4+ T cells were isolated. The vaccine recipients had no prior SARS-CoV-2 infection, with negative nucleocapsid antibodies. With approximately 11 ug/ml peptides and around 9.6 IU/ml IL-2, a few million PBMC per well were cultured. TCRdb's copy holds only in-frame clones and misses some; the assay was immunoSEQ multiplex PCR. In the table there are about 28,000 clones, over 70% of which are singletons. Germline values: CDR1 LGHNA, CDR2 YSLEER. The CDR3 has 15 residues. V lost 0 bases, J lost 7 bases, and 10 bases lay in between.

V usage is TRBV4-3 and J usage is TRBJ1-6; D gene ambiguous. The receptor was derived from a human donor who received a COVID-19 vaccine. The source was CD4+ T cells from PBMCs cultured with SARS-CoV-2 spike peptides, collected before COVID-19 vaccination. The CDR3 sequence is CASSQDAQGNSPLHF. As DNA, the CDR3 is TGCGCCAGCAGCCAAGACGCCCAAGGAAATTCACCCCTCCACTTT.